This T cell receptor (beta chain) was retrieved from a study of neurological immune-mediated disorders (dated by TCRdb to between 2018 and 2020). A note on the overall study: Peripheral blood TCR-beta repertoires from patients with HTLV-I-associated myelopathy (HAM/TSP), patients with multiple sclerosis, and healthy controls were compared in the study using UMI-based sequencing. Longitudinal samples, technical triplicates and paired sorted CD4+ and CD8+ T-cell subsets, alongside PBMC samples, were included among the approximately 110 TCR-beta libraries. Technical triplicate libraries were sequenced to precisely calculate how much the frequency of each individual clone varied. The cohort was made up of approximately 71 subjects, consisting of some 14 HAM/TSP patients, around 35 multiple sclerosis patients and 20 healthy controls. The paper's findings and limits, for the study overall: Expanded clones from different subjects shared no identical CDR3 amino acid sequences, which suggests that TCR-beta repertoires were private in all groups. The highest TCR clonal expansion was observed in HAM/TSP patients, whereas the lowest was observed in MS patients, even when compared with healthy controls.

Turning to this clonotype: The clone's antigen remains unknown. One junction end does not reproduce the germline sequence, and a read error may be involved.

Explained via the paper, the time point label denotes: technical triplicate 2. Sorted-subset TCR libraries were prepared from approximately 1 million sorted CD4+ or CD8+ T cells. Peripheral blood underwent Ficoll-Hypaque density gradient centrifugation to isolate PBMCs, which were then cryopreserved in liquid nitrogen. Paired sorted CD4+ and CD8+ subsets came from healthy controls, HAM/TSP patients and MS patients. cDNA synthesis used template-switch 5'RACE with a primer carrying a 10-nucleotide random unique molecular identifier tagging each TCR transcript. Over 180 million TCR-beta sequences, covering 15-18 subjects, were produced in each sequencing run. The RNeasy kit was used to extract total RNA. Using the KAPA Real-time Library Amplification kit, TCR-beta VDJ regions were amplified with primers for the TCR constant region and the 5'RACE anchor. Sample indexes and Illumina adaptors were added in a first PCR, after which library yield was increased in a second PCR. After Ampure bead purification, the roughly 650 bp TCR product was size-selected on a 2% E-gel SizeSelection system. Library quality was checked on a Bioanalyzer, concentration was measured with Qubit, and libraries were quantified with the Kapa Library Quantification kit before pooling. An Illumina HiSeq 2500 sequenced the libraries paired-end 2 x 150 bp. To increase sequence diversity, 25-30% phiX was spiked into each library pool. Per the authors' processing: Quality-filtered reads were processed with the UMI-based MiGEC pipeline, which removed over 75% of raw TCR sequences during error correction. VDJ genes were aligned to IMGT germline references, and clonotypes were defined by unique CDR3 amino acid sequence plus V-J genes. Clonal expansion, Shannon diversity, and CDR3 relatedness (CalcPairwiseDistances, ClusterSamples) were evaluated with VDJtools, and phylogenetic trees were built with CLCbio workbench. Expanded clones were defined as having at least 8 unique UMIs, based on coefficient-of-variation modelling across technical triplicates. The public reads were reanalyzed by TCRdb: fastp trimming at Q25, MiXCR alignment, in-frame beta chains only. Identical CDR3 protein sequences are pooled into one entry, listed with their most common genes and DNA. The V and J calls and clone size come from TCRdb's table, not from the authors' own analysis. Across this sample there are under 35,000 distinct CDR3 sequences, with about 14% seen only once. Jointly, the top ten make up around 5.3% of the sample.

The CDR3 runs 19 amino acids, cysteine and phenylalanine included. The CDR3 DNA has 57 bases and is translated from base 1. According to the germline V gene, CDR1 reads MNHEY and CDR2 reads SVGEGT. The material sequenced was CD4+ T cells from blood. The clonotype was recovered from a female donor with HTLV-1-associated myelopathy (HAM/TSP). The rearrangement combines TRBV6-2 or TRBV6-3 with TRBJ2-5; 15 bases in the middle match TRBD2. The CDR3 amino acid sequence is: CASSLRRTSGGAFEETQYF. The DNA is TGTGCTAGCAGTCTGCGACGGACTAGCGGGGGGGCCTTTGAAGAGACCCAGTACTTC.